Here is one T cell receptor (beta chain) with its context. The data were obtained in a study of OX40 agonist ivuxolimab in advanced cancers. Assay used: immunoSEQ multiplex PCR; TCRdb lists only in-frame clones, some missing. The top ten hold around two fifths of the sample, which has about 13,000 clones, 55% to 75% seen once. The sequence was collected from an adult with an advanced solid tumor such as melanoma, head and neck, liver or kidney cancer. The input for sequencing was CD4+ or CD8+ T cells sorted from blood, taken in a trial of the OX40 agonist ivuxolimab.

This chain's CDR3 is CASSLGGGSAYEQYF. DNA of the CDR3: TGTGCCAGCAGCTTAGGAGGCGGGTCGGCCTACGAGCAGTACTTC. This rearrangement joins TRBV7-8 to TRBJ2-7; D is perhaps TRBD2 (5 bases). CDR1 is SGHVS and CDR2 is FQNEAQ in the germline V gene. Trimming shortened V by 1 base and J by 2 bases, and 12 bases separated the two germline ends. This CDR3 has 15 amino acids.